This T cell receptor beta chain comes out of a study of blood T cell repertoires in COVID-19 (dated by TCRdb to about 2020). About the full investigation: The collaborator samples originated in the United States, Italy and Spain and spanned the acute and convalescent phases of COVID-19. The prospective study material was composed of cDNA or gDNA derived from T cells, B-cell-depleted T cells, or PBMCs. The dataset comprised deeply sampled blood TCRbeta repertoires from subjects exposed to, actively infected with, or recovered from COVID-19. The repertoires were released in a freely available public database meant as a resource for research on the immune response to SARS-CoV-2. The samples were drawn from the first 160 participants of the ongoing ImmuneRACE study and from over a thousand subjects provided by 6 global collaborators. Nearly every sample came with metadata listing a de-identified subject ID, COVID-19 status, age in years and sex. Where HLA class I and class II types were available, the types were taken from metadata supplied by the sample provider, not from assay-based typing.

The CDR3 numbers 14 residues from cysteine through phenylalanine. The retained sequence is limited to the CDR3, 42 bases, with the frame set at the first base. The germline V gene sets CDR1 to MGHDK and CDR2 to SYGVNS. The junction shows trimming of 4 bases on V and 3 bases on J, plus 13 bases between the germline ends. Each collaborating institution followed its own protocols to collect whole blood in K2EDTA tubes. Collaborator samples were shipped for TCRbeta analysis as frozen whole blood, isolated PBMCs, or DNA extracted from either sample type. TCRbeta CDR3 regions were amplified from genomic DNA using the immunoSEQ Assay, a bias-controlled multiplex PCR. Per the original workflow: Nucleated cell counts per sample were estimated from amplification of reference gene primers within the assay. Sequence reads were collapsed and filtered to measure the absolute abundance of every unique TCRbeta CDR3 rearrangement. For each sample, productive Simpson clonality was calculated as the square root of Simpson's diversity index over productive rearrangements. TCRdb took this table from immuneACCESS and kept in-frame rearrangements with V and J called. Such tables lack part of the clones; where checked against another copy, unresolved V genes explain under half of the gap, and the rest is unexplained. That table gives V, J and clone size, and the DNA gave D and trimming. The table for this sample lists 150,000 to 200,000 clones; approximately 91% of them were counted only once. The top ten clonotypes cover about 2.1% of the sample.

For this clone: Its antigen target is currently unknown. No much larger clonotype is one base removed from it; base qualities were not supplied.

Results the study describes overall, beyond this receptor: The amount of clinical and demographic metadata varied by source and participant and was provided uncurated.

The sequence links TRBV25-1 to TRBJ2-7, with TRBD2 as a weak D call on 6 bases. The source is a man in his 70s with active or convalescent COVID-19. The sample comprised peripheral blood. The CDR3: CASSAPGLNYEQYF. The DNA sequence reads TGTGCCAGCAGTGCCCCGGGACTTAACTACGAGCAGTACTTC.